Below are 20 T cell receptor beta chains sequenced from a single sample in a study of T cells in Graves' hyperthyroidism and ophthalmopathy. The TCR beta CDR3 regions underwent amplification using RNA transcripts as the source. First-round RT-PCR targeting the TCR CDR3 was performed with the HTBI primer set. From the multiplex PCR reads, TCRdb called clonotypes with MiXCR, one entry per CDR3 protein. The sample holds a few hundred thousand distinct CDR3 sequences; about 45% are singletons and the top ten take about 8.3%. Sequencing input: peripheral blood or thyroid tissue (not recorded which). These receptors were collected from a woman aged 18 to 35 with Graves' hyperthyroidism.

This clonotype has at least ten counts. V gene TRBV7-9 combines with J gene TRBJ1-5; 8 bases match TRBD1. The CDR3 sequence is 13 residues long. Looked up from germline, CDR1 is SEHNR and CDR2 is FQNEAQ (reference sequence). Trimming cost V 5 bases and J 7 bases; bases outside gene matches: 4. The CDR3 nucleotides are TGTGCCAGCAGCCCGACAGGGGAACAGCCCCAGCATTTT. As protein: CASSPTGEQPQHF.

The CDR3 DNA reads TGCAGCGTTGTCGGTGGGAGTGGGTCCTACGAGCAGTACTTC. Translated: CSVVGGSGSYEQYF. The rearrangement joins TRBV29-1 to TRBJ2-7, with a possible D match to TRBD2 (5 bases). Germline V lookup: CDR1 SQVTM, CDR2 ANQGSEA. The CDR3 spans 14 residues. V lost 4 bases and J lost 1, with 14 bases in between.

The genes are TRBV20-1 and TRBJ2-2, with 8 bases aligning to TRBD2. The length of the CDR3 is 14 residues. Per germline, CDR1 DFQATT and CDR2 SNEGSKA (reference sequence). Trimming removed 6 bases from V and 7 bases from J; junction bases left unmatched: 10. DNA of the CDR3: TGCAGTGCGGAGGGCTCCGGGAGGGTCGGGGAGCTGTTTTTT. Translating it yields CSAEGSGRVGELFF.

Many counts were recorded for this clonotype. CDR3 loop: CASRQTGGGNQPQHF. In DNA, the CDR3 is TGTGCCAGCAGACAGACAGGGGGCGGCAATCAGCCCCAGCATTTT. The chain links TRBV2 to TRBJ1-5, with TRBD1 matching 10 bases. V trimming: 6 bases; J trimming: 2 bases; junction bases outside the gene matches: 4. Per germline, CDR1 SNHLY and CDR2 FYNNEI. CDR3 length: 15 amino acids.

CDR3 protein: CASSQPGNDSPLHF. The CDR3 DNA is TGCGCCAGCAGCCAACCAGGGAACGATTCACCCCTCCACTTT. V gene TRBV4-3 combines with J gene TRBJ1-6; D may be TRBD1 (5 bases). Trimming removed 2 bases from V and 8 bases from J, with 10 bases in between. Germline assignment: CDR1 LGHNA and CDR2 YSLEER. This CDR3 is built from 14 residues.

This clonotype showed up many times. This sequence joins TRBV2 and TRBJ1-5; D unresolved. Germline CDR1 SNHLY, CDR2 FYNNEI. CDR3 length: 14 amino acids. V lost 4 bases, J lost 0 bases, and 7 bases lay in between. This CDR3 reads CASSATVSNQPQHF. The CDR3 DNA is TGTGCCAGCAGTGCGACGGTTAGCAATCAGCCCCAGCATTTT.

The CDR3 bases are TGCAGTGCTATTTTCGGGACAGAGGGTCCTACTGAAGCTTTCTTT. This gives the protein CSAIFGTEGPTEAFF. This sequence joins TRBV20-1 and TRBJ1-1, with 7 bases identical to TRBD1. The V and J ends lost 4 bases and 5 bases, in that order; junction bases with no gene match: 13. CDR1 and CDR2 from the germline V gene are DFQATT and SNEGSKA (reference sequence). The CDR3 runs 15 residues.

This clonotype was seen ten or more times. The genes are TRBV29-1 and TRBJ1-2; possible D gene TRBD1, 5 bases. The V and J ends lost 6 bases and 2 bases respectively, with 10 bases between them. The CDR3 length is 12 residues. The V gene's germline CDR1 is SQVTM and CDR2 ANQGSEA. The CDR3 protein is CSVSRGNYGYTF. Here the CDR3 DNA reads TGCAGCGTCAGCCGGGGGAACTATGGCTACACCTTC.

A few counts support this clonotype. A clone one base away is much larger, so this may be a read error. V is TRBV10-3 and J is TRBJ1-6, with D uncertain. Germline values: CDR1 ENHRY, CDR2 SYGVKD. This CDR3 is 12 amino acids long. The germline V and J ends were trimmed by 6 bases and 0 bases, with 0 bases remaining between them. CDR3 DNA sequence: TGTGCCATCAGCTCCTATAATTCACCCCTCCACTTT. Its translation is CAISSYNSPLHF.

CDR3 DNA sequence: TGCAGCGTGGGGGCGGGACAGGGGTCCACTGAAGCTTTCTTT. This translates into CSVGAGQGSTEAFF. The V call is TRBV29-1, the J call TRBJ1-1, with TRBD1 identical over 10 bases. The trim removed 6 bases at V and 4 bases at J, leaving 8 bases unmatched. Germline V gene sequence: CDR1 SQVTM, CDR2 ANQGSEA. This CDR3 spans 14 amino acids.

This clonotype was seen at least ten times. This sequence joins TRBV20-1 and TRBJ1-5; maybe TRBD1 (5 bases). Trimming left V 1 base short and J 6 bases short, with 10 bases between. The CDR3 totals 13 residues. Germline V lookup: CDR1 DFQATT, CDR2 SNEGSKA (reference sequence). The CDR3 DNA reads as TGCAGTGCTAGAGTACCAGGGACTCAGCCCCAGCATTTT. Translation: CSARVPGTQPQHF.

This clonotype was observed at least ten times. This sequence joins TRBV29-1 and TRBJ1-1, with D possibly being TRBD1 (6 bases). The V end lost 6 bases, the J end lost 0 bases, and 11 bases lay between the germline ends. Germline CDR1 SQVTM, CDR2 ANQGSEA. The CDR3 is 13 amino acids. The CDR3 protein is CSVPGAVNTEAFF. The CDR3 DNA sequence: TGCAGCGTCCCGGGGGCAGTGAACACTGAAGCTTTCTTT.

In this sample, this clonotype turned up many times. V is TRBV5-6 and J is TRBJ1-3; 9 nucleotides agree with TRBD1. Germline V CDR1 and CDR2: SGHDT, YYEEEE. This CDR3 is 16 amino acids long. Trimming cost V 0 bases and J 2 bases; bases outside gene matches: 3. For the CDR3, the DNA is TGTGCCAGCAGCTTGGAAGGACAGGGGACTGGAAACACCATATATTTT. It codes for CASSLEGQGTGNTIYF.

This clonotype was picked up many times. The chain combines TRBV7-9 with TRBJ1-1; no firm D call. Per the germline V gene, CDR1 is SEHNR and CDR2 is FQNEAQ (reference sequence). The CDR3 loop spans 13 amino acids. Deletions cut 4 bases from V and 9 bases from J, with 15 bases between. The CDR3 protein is CASSSLDALQAFF. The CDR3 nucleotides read TGTGCCAGCAGCTCCCTAGACGCGCTACAAGCTTTCTTT.

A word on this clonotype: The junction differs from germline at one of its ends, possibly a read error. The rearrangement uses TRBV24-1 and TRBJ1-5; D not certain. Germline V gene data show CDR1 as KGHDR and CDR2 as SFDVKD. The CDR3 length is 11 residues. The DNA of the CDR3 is TGTGCCACCAGTGATTGGGGTGCCTCAGCATTT. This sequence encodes CATSDWGASAF.

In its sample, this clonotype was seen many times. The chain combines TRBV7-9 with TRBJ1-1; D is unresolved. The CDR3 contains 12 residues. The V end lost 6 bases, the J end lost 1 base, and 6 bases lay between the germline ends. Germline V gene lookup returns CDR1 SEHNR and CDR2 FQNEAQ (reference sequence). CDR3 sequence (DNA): TGTGCCAGCAGTCCGGAGAACACTGAAGCTTTCTTT. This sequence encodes CASSPENTEAFF.

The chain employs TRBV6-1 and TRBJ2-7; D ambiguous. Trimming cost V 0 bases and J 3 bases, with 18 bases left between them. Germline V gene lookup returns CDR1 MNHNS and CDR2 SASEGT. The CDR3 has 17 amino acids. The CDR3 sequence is CASSEAGPRNTSYEQYF. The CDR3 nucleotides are TGTGCCAGCAGTGAAGCGGGTCCCCGGAACACCAGCTACGAGCAGTACTTC.

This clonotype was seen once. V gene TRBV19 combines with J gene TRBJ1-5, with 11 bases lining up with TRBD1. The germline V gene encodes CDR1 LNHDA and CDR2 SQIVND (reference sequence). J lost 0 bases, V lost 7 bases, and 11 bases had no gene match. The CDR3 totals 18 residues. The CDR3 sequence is CASTTGTGGWNSNQPQHF. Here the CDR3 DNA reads TGTGCCAGTACTACCGGGACAGGGGGTTGGAATAGCAATCAGCCCCAGCATTTT.

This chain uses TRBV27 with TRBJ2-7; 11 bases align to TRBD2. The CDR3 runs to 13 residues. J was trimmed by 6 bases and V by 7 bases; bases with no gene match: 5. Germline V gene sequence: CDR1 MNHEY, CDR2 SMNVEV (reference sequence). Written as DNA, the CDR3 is TGTGCCAGCAATGATAGCGGGAGGGGCGAGCAGTACTTC. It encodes CASNDSGRGEQYF.

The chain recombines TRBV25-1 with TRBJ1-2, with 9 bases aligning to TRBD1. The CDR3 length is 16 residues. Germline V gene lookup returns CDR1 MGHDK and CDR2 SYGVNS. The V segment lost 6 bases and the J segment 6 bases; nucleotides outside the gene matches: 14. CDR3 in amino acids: CASSLEGQGYSHGYTF. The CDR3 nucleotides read TGTGCCAGCAGCTTAGAGGGACAGGGTTATTCGCATGGCTACACCTTC.